The source of this TCR beta chain is a study of blood T cells in healthy people across ages. The second PCR ran roughly 6 to 12 cycles with a sample-barcoded 5' primer and J-beta primers. Each cDNA molecule carried a tag from a template-switch adaptor that contained 12 random nucleotides. TCRdb independently ran MiXCR on the 5' RACE reads; one entry per CDR3 protein. The sample lists approximately 1.5 million distinct CDR3 sequences; less than 45% were seen once. Germline values: CDR1 LNHDA, CDR2 SQIVND (reference sequence). This CDR3 is 15 amino acids long. V was clipped by 5 bases and J by 2 bases; unmatched bases: 6.

The TCR comes from a woman aged 18-29 years in good health. The source material was blood. The chain carries TRBV19 and TRBJ2-5; 9 nucleotides line up with TRBD2. The CDR3 DNA reads TGTGCCAGTAGTTTCACGACTAGCGGTCAAGAGACCCAGTACTTC. It yields the protein CASSFTTSGQETQYF.